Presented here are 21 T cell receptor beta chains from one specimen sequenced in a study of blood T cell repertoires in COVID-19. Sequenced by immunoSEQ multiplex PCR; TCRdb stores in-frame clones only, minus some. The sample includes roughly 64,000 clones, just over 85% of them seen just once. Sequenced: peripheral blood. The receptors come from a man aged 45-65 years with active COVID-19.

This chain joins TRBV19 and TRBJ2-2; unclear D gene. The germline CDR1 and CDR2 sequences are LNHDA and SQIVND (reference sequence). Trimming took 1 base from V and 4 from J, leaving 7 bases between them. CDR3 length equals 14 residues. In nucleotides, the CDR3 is TGTGCCAGTAGTATAGGGGCGCCCACCGGGGAGCTGTTTTTT. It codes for CASSIGAPTGELFF.

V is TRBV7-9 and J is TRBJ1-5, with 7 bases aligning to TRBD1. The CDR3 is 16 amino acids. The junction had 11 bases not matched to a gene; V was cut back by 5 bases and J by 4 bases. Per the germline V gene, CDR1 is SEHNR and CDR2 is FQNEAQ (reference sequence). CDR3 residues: CASSPQSGGTNQPQHF. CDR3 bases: TGTGCCAGCAGCCCACAGTCAGGGGGGACAAATCAGCCCCAGCATTTT.

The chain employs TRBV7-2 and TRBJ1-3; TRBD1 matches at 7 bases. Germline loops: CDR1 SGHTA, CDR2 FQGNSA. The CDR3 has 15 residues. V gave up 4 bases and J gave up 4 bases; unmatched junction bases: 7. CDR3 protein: CASSSGTEYGNTIYF. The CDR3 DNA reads TGTGCCAGCAGCTCCGGGACAGAGTACGGAAACACCATATATTTT.

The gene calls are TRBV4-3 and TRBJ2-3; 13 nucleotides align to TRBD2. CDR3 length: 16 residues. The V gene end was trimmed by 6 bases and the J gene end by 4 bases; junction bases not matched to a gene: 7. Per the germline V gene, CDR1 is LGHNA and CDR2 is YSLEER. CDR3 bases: TGCGCCAGCAGTCTCGGGACTAGCGGGAACTCAGATACGCAGTATTTT. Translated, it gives CASSLGTSGNSDTQYF.

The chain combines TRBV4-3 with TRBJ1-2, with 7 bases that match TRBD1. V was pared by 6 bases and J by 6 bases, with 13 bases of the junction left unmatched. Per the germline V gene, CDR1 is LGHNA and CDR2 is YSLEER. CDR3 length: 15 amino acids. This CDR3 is CASRKSFTGDDGYTF. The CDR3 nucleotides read TGCGCCAGCAGGAAGAGTTTTACAGGGGACGATGGCTACACCTTC.

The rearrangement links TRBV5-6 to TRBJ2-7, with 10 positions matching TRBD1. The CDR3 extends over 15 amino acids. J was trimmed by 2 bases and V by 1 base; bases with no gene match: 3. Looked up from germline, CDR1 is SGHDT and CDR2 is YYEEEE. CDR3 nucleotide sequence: TGTGCCAGCAGCTTGTTGGGGACAGGGGCCTACGAGCAGTACTTC. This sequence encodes CASSLLGTGAYEQYF.

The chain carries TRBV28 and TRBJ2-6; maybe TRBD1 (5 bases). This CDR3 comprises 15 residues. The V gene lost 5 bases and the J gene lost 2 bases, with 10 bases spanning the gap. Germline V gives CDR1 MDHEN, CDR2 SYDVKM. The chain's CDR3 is CASSVPRAGANVLTF. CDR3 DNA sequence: TGTGCCAGCAGTGTACCCAGGGCTGGGGCCAACGTCCTGACTTTC.

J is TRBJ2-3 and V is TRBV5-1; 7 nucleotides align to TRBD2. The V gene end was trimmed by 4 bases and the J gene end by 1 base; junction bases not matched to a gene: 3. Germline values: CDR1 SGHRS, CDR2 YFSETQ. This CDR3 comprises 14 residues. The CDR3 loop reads CASSLGGGTDTQYF. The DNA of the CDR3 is TGCGCCAGCAGCCTGGGGGGGGGCACAGATACGCAGTATTTT.

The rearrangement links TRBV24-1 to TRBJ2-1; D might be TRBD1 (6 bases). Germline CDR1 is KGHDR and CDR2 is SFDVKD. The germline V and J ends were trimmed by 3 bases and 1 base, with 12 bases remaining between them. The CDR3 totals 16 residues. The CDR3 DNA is TGTGCCACCAGTGATCAAAAGGGGGAATCCTACAATGAGCAGTTCTTC. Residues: CATSDQKGESYNEQFF.

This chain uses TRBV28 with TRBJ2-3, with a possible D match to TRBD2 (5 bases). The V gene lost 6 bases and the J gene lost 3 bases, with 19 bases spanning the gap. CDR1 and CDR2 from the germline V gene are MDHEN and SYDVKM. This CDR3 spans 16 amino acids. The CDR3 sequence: CASSLPRAGGTDTQYF. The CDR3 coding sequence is TGTGCCAGCAGCCTTCCGAGGGCGGGTGGGACAGATACGCAGTATTTT.

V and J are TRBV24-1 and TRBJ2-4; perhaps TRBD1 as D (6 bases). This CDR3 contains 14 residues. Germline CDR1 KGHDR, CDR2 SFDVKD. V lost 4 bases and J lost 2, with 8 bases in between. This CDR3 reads CATSEGAPKNIQYF. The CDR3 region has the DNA TGTGCCACCAGTGAGGGGGCGCCCAAAAACATTCAGTACTTC.

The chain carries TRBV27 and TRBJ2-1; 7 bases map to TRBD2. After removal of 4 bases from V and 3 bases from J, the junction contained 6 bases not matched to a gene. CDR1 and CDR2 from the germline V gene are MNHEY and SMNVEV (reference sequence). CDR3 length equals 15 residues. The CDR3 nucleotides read TGTGCCAGCAGTTACGGACTAGGCAACTACAATGAGCAGTTCTTC. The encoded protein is CASSYGLGNYNEQFF.

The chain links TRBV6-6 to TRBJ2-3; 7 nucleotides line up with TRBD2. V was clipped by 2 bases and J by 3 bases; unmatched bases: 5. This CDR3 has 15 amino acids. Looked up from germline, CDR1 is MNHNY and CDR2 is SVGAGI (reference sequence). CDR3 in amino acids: CASSYLSSGTDTQYF. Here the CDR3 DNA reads TGTGCCAGCAGTTACCTGTCTAGCGGAACAGATACGCAGTATTTT.

The CDR3 is CASLRGGQFEQYF. The DNA of the CDR3 is TGTGCCAGCCTTCGAGGGGGACAGTTCGAGCAGTACTTC. The chain employs TRBV2 and TRBJ2-7; 7 nucleotides match TRBD1. Losses at the gene ends were 8 bases for V and 6 bases for J; bases not matched to a gene: 10. CDR1 is SNHLY, CDR2 FYNNEI, per germline. CDR3 length: 13 amino acids.

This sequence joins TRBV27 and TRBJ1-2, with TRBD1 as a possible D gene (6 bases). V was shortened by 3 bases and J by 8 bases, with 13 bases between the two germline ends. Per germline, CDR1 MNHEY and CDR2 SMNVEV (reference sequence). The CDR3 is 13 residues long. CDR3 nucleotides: TGTGCCAGCAGTTTCCGGGGGGCCCTGGGCTACACCTTC. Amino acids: CASSFRGALGYTF.

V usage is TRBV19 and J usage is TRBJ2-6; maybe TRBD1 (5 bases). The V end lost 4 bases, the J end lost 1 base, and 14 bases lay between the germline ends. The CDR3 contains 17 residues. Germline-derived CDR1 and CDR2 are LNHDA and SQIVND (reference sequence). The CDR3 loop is CASSKQTVESGANVLTF. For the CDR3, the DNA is TGTGCCAGTAGTAAGCAGACAGTCGAATCTGGGGCCAACGTCCTGACTTTC.

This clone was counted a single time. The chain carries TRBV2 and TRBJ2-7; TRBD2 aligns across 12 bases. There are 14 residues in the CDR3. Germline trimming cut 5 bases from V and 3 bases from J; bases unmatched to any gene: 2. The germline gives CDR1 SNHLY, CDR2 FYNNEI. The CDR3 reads CASSLLAGGYEQYF. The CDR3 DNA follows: TGTGCCAGCAGTTTACTAGCGGGGGGCTACGAGCAGTACTTC.

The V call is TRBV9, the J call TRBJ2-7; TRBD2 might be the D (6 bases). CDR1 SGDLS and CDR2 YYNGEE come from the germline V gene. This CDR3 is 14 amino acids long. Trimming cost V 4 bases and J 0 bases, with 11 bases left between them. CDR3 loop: CASSPDYFSYEQYF. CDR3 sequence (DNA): TGTGCCAGCAGCCCGGACTACTTCTCCTACGAGCAGTACTTC.

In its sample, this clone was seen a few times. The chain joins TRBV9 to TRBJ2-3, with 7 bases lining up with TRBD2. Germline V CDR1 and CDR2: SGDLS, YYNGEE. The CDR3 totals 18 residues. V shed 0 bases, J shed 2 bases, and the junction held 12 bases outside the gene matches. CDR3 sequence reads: CASSVEIEGGPHTDTQYF. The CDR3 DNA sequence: TGTGCCAGCAGCGTAGAAATTGAGGGAGGGCCCCACACAGATACGCAGTATTTT.

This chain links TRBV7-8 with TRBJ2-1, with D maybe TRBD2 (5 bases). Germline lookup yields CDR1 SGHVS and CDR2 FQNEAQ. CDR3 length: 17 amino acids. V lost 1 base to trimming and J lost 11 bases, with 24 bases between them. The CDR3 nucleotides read TGTGCCAGCAGCTTAGGGGCGGGCTTCTGGCAATCCGGTAAGCAGTTCTTC. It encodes CASSLGAGFWQSGKQFF.

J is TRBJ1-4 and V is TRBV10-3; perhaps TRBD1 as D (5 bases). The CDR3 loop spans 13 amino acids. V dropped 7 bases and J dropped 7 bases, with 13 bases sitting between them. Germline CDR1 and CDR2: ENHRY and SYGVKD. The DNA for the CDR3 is TGTGCCATCACGCGGGGGGAAGGTGAAAAACTGTTTTTT. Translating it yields CAITRGEGEKLFF.